The T cell receptor (beta chain) under discussion was sequenced for a study of shared clonotypes between healthy human individuals. Across the study: Per donor, CD8 memory used one plate, CD8 naive used two, CD4 memory used three and CD4 naive used three. The study, taken as a whole, reports: Enrolling few donors narrowed the genetic and exposure-history diversity that was represented.

The assay ran at deep level. The protocol was immunoSEQ multiplex PCR, while the TCRdb copy is restricted to in-frame clones and leaves out a portion. The repertoire holds roughly 2,300,000 clones, with just under 95% as singletons. On this clone itself: What it binds is unknown.

Germline V gene sequence: CDR1 SGDLS, CDR2 YYNGEE. The ends were cut back, 3 bases at V and 4 bases at J, with 10 bases in the middle. This CDR3 spans 13 amino acids. Investigators divided CD4+ cells into CD45RA+ naive and CD45RA-negative memory subsets. The sequence derives from a man between 18 and 35 years old in good health. Some clones in this sample may be carry-over from other donors' samples. Sequenced material: naive CD4+ T cells from PBMCs. The subset: CD45RA+ positively selected. This chain links TRBV9 with TRBJ1-2; D gene unclear. This CDR3 reads CASSDVGGYGYTF. DNA of the CDR3: TGTGCCAGCAGCGACGTGGGAGGCTATGGCTACACCTTC.